Listed below are T cell receptor beta chains from one sample, sequenced in a study of neurological immune-mediated disorders. Via MiXCR, TCRdb re-called the 5' RACE reads, giving one row per CDR3 protein. The repertoire holds 71,000 or so distinct CDR3 sequences, with 4.5% to 6.5% as singletons. The material sequenced was PBMCs. These receptors were obtained from a woman aged 25 to 45 with multiple sclerosis. Both conserved end residues are part of each CDR3. D genes are given only for firm matches. Not all rows give a size; the values are once, few, many and, for expanded clones, a class.

j_call d_call clone_size v_call cdr3_nt cdr3_aa
TRBJ1-1 - - TRBV18 TGTGCCAGCTCACCTATGGGACACCTCCTTGGAACTGAAGCTTTCTTT CASSPMGHLLGTEAFF
TRBJ2-3 - many TRBV20-1 TGCAGCGCAGGGGTCGGGGGCACAGATACGCAGTATTTT CSAGVGGTDTQYF
TRBJ2-2 TRBD2 many TRBV7-2 TGTGCCAGCCGCCTCGGGGGGGCTGGCGGGGAGCTGTTTTTT CASRLGGAGGELFF
TRBJ2-3 - many TRBV5-1 TGCGCCAGCAGCTTGGAGCAGTCCTCTCAGTATTTT CASSLEQSSQYF
TRBJ1-2 - many TRBV12-3/TRBV12-4 TGTGCCAGCAGTTTACGCAGGGGTACAGACGGCTACACCTTC CASSLRRGTDGYTF
TRBJ1-4 TRBD1 - TRBV20-1 TGCAGTGTTTACCTTTCGGACAGGGTAAATGAAAAACTGTTTTTT CSVYLSDRVNEKLFF
TRBJ2-5 TRBD2 many TRBV5-1 TGCGCCAGCAGCTTGGGACTAGCGGGAAAAGAGACCCAGTACTTC CASSLGLAGKETQYF
TRBJ2-3 - many TRBV20-1 TGCAGTGCTGTCTCACTAGCAAGACCATCCCATAGCACAGATACGCAGTATTTT CSAVSLARPSHSTDTQYF
TRBJ2-1 - many TRBV20-1 TGCAGTGCCTCCCCGATTGGGAGTTCCTACAATGAGCAGTTCTTC CSASPIGSSYNEQFF
TRBJ1-1 - many TRBV5-1 TGCGCCAGCAGCTTGGTGGCCGTCTCGGCGAACACTGAAGCTTTCTTT CASSLVAVSANTEAFF
TRBJ2-5 - many TRBV27 TGTGCCAGCAGTCCCCCCGGGGGACACAGGCAAGAGACCCAGTACTTC CASSPPGGHRQETQYF
TRBJ1-1 - many TRBV18 TGTGCCAGCTCACCTCAGAGGTGGGGGCCGGGTAACACTGAAGCTTTCTTT CASSPQRWGPGNTEAFF
TRBJ2-5 TRBD1 many TRBV7-3 TGTGCCAGCAGCTTAGCAGGGGGCCAAGAGACCCAGTACTTC CASSLAGGQETQYF
TRBJ2-1 - many TRBV6-6 TGTGCCACTGGAGGGCCTGGAAATGAGCAGTTCTTC CATGGPGNEQFF
TRBJ2-7 - few TRBV20-1 TGCAGTGCAGACAGGGGAGGGTACGAGCAGTACTTC CSADRGGYEQYF
TRBJ2-1 TRBD1 many TRBV5-1 TGCGCCAGCAGCCCGGGACAGGGGCCTGGCGATGAGCAGTTCTTC CASSPGQGPGDEQFF
TRBJ2-1 - many TRBV2 TGTGCCAGCAGTGACTGGTTCAGCTCCTACAATGAGCAGTTCTTC CASSDWFSSYNEQFF
TRBJ2-7 - - TRBV20-1 TGCAGTGCTAGCGGGGACCTAGGGGACGAGCAGTACTTC CSASGDLGDEQYF
TRBJ2-7 TRBD1 many TRBV20-1 TGCAGTGCTAGAGATAGGCAGGGGGTAATCTACGAGCAGTACTTC CSARDRQGVIYEQYF
TRBJ1-2 TRBD1 - TRBV10-3 TGTGCCATCAGTGATCGGGACAGGGACTATGGCTACACCTTC CAISDRDRDYGYTF
TRBJ2-2 TRBD1 many TRBV6-1 TGTGCCAGCAGCCGCCCTGGGGACAGGATGAACACCGGGGAGCTGTTTTTT CASSRPGDRMNTGELFF
TRBJ1-6 - many TRBV30 TGTGCCTGGAGTGGGACAGCCTATAATTCACCCCTCCACTTT CAWSGTAYNSPLHF
TRBJ2-1 - many TRBV12-3/TRBV12-4 TGTGCCAGCAGAGGGGGAGGGCTGGCCGAGCAGTTCTTC CASRGGGLAEQFF
TRBJ1-2 - many TRBV5-1 TGCGCCAGCAGATCGGACGGGAACTATGGCTACACCTTC CASRSDGNYGYTF
TRBJ1-1 - few TRBV20-1 TGCAGTGCTAGACGTTTGAACACTGAAGCTTTCTTT CSARRLNTEAFF
TRBJ1-1 - - TRBV3-1 TGTGCCAGCAGCTTTAGGACGACCGGAATGAACACTGAAGCTTTCTTT CASSFRTTGMNTEAFF
TRBJ1-6 TRBD1 many TRBV20-1 TGCAGTGCTTGGGGACAGGGTAGTACGAATTCACCCCTCCACTTT CSAWGQGSTNSPLHF
TRBJ1-2 - few TRBV7-8 TGTGCCAGCAGCGCCCGGAGCGGTAACTATGGCTACACCTTC CASSARSGNYGYTF
TRBJ2-1 TRBD2 many TRBV20-1 TGCAGTGCTACCGGAGGACTAGCGCGGGGAGGGGACAATGAGCAGTTCTTC CSATGGLARGGDNEQFF
TRBJ1-2 TRBD1 - TRBV12-3/TRBV12-4 TGTGCCAGCAGTATCCTTGGGCAGGGGGCGGGCTACACCTTC CASSILGQGAGYTF
TRBJ2-4 - - TRBV5-1 TGCGCCAGCAGGCTCTCTAGCGCGGGGTTAGCCAAAAACATTCAGTACTTC CASRLSSAGLAKNIQYF
TRBJ2-5 TRBD2 many TRBV5-5 TGTGCCAGCAGCTTCGTGGCTAGCGGGATCCCCAGAGAGACCCAGTACTTC CASSFVASGIPRETQYF
TRBJ2-2 TRBD1 many TRBV15 TGTGCCACCAGCGGCATGACAGGGTTCACCGGGGAGCTGTTTTTT CATSGMTGFTGELFF
TRBJ2-6 - many TRBV6-2/TRBV6-3 TGTGCCAGCAGTTACTCTAGGCCCCGGGACTCTGGGGCCAACGTCCTGACTTTC CASSYSRPRDSGANVLTF
TRBJ2-5 TRBD1 many TRBV29-1 TGCAGCGTCGAAAAGGGGGCAGGAGAGACCCAGTACTTC CSVEKGAGETQYF
TRBJ1-1 TRBD1 few TRBV20-1 TGCAGTGCTAGATCGGCGACAGGGGTTATGAACACTGAAGCTTTCTTT CSARSATGVMNTEAFF
TRBJ2-2 TRBD1 many TRBV7-3 TGTGCCAGCAGCAGACAGGGAACGAACACCGGGGAGCTGTTTTTT CASSRQGTNTGELFF
TRBJ1-1 TRBD1 few TRBV5-1 TGCGCCAGCAGCTTAATGCCGGGACAGGAAGCTTTCTTT CASSLMPGQEAFF
TRBJ2-7 TRBD2 - TRBV27 TGTGCCAGCAGTTTAACTAGCGCCTCCTACGAGCAGTACTTC CASSLTSASYEQYF
TRBJ2-1 - - TRBV5-1 TGCGCCAGCAGCTTGGAGAATGAGCAGTTCTTC CASSLENEQFF
TRBJ2-4 TRBD1 many TRBV12-3/TRBV12-4 TGTGCCAGCAGAAAATCACAGGGGGTCGGAACCAAAAACATTCAGTACTTC CASRKSQGVGTKNIQYF
TRBJ2-1 TRBD2 many TRBV10-1 TGCGCCAGCAGAAATGGACTAGCGGGAGGGTACAATGAGCAGTTCTTC CASRNGLAGGYNEQFF
TRBJ2-1 - - TRBV30 TGTGCCTGGAATGCCCGTAGCTCCTACAATGAGCAGTTCTTC CAWNARSSYNEQFF
TRBJ2-1 - few TRBV9 TGTGCCAGCAGCGTAGCAGGGGCCCCTTACAATGAGCAGTTCTTC CASSVAGAPYNEQFF
TRBJ2-3 - - TRBV20-1 TGCAGTGCTGTTCGGGAACGAATCTATGGTAAGCAGTATTTT CSAVRERIYGKQYF
TRBJ2-7 TRBD1 many TRBV5-1 TGCGCCAGCAGCTTCGTCGGACAGGGAAACGAGCAGTACTTC CASSFVGQGNEQYF
TRBJ2-1 TRBD2 many TRBV24-1 TGTGCCACCAGTGACCTGGGGACTAGCGGGGCCGTCAATGAGCAGTTCTTC CATSDLGTSGAVNEQFF
TRBJ2-5 TRBD2 many TRBV7-8 TGTGCCAGCAGCTTACTTGGAACTAGCGGGAGAGGAGAGACCCAGTACTTC CASSLLGTSGRGETQYF
TRBJ2-3 - few TRBV12-3/TRBV12-4 TGTGCCAGCAGTTTAGCGGTAGTAGATACGCAGTATTTT CASSLAVVDTQYF
TRBJ2-3 - many TRBV12-3/TRBV12-4 TGTGCCAGCCGACTAGACCGCACAGATACGCAGTATTTT CASRLDRTDTQYF